The 25 T cell receptor beta chains listed next were all sequenced from one sample in a study of shared clonotypes between healthy human individuals. Positive CCR7 selection of CD45RO-negative cells yielded the naive CD8 cells, and terminally differentiated effector memory CD45RA+ cells were excluded. TCRdb keeps only in-frame clones here, not all; method: immunoSEQ multiplex PCR. The table shows about 2.1 million clones, with 80% to 95% occurring only once. The specimen sequenced was naive CD8+ T cells from PBMCs. These receptor sequences come from a man younger than 35 in good health. Some clones in this sample may be carry-over from other donors' samples.

The chain uses TRBV15 and TRBJ2-3; maybe TRBD2 (6 bases). Trimming removed 0 bases from V and 2 bases from J, with 9 bases in between. CDR3 size: 15 residues. Germline CDR1 LNHNV, CDR2 YYDKDF (reference sequence). CDR3 DNA sequence: TGTGCCACCAGCAGAGATGGGACTTTCACAGATACGCAGTATTTT. Translation gives CATSRDGTFTDTQYF.

This clone was recorded once. The V call is TRBV5-8, the J call TRBJ2-2, with D uncertain. This CDR3 contains 14 residues. Per the germline V gene, CDR1 is SGHTS and CDR2 is YDEGEE. The V gene lost 4 bases and the J gene lost 0 bases, with 7 bases spanning the gap. CDR3 sequence (DNA): TGTGCCAGCAGCAAGGACCCGAACACCGGGGAGCTGTTTTTT. It yields the protein CASSKDPNTGELFF.

This clone was detected once. The chain has TRBV9 and TRBJ1-1; D possibly corresponds to TRBD1 (6 bases). CDR1 SGDLS and CDR2 YYNGEE come from the germline V gene. The CDR3 consists of 16 residues. V was shortened by 3 bases and J by 0 bases, with 15 bases between the two germline ends. The CDR3 is CASSAHKTGMNTEAFF. The CDR3 nucleotides are TGTGCCAGCAGCGCCCACAAGACAGGTATGAACACTGAAGCTTTCTTT. Combining the CDR3 with reference TRBV9 and TRBJ1-1 gives the whole variable domain DSGVTQTPKHLITATGQRVTLRCSPRSGDLSVYWYQQSLDQGLQFLIQYYNGEERAKGNILERFSAQQFPDLHSELNLSSLELGDSALYFCASSAHKTGMNTEAFFGQGTRLTVV.

The chain combines TRBV9 with TRBJ2-7; 9 bases are shared with TRBD1. J lost 5 bases, V lost 5 bases, and 8 bases had no gene match. The CDR3 runs 14 residues. Germline values: CDR1 SGDLS, CDR2 YYNGEE. CDR3 loop: CASSARQGEHEQYF. The CDR3 nucleotides read TGTGCCAGCAGTGCTCGACAGGGGGAACACGAGCAGTACTTC.

As for this clone: At the DNA level, this CDR3 is encoded by other sequences in the same sample as well. V and J are TRBV28 and TRBJ1-2, with no clear D. Trimming left V 3 bases short and J 2 bases short, with 1 base between. This CDR3 has 11 residues. Germline loops: CDR1 MDHEN, CDR2 SYDVKM. CDR3 residues: CASSFNYGYTF. CDR3 coding DNA: TGTGCCAGCAGTTTCAACTATGGCTACACCTTC.

The chain links TRBV2 to TRBJ1-2; TRBD1 matches 9 bases. Germline loops: CDR1 SNHLY, CDR2 FYNNEI. Unmatched junction bases numbered 13, after V lost 8 bases and J lost 0 bases. The CDR3 extends over 17 amino acids. The DNA of the CDR3 is TGTGCCAGCGAAAGCCCCGGGACAGGGACAACTAACTATGGCTACACCTTC. Translation gives CASESPGTGTTNYGYTF.

The V gene is TRBV6-1, the J gene TRBJ2-1, with 7 bases identical to TRBD2. V lost 2 bases, J lost 9 bases, and 16 bases stayed unmatched. The germline CDR1 and CDR2 sequences are MNHNS and SASEGT. The CDR3 totals 17 residues. The CDR3 bases are TGTGCCAGCAGTGAATTTCGTCAAGGAACTGCTAGCGGTGAGCAGTTCTTC. Translation: CASSEFRQGTASGEQFF.

This rearrangement joins TRBV7-2 to TRBJ2-3; D ambiguous. The CDR3 is made up of 12 amino acids. Trimming left V 3 bases short and J 3 bases short, with 4 bases between. Germline V CDR1 and CDR2: SGHTA, FQGNSA. CDR3 in DNA: TGTGCCAGCAGCTTTGCGACAGATACGCAGTATTTT. It codes for CASSFATDTQYF.

This clone was seen once. The J gene is TRBJ1-1, the V gene TRBV6-5; TRBD1 might be the D (6 bases). Between the trimmed V and J ends, which lost 5 bases and 1 base, there was a span of 14 bases. The germline gives CDR1 MNHEY, CDR2 SVGAGI. CDR3 size: 15 residues. The CDR3 coding sequence is TGTGCCAGCAGTGTGAGCAGGGGAGCGAACACTGAAGCTTTCTTT. Its protein is CASSVSRGANTEAFF.

This clone was observed a few times. The same CDR3 arises from other DNA sequences in this sample as well. This chain links TRBV11-2 with TRBJ1-1; D remains ambiguous. V lost 1 base to trimming and J lost 4 bases, with 7 bases between them. Germline lookup yields CDR1 SGHAT and CDR2 FQNNGV. The CDR3 sequence is 13 residues long. Here the CDR3 DNA reads TGTGCCAGCAGCTTAGGGGTTAGCACTGAAGCTTTCTTT. Amino acid sequence: CASSLGVSTEAFF.

The chain has TRBV27 and TRBJ1-2, with TRBD1 as a possible D gene (6 bases). Germline V lookup: CDR1 MNHEY, CDR2 SMNVEV (reference sequence). The CDR3 length is 16 residues. The V end lost 6 bases, the J end lost 3 bases, and 20 bases lay between the germline ends. The CDR3 sequence is CASSPRWTEIDYGYTF. DNA of the CDR3: TGTGCCAGCAGCCCCCGCTGGACAGAAATTGACTATGGCTACACCTTC.

This clone was seen just once. The chain has TRBV28 and TRBJ2-7; possibly TRBD2 for D (6 bases). Trimming took 6 bases from V and 2 from J, leaving 26 bases between them. This CDR3 region has 18 residues. The germline V gene has CDR1 MDHEN and CDR2 SYDVKM. CDR3 DNA: TGTGCCAGCAGCTCACCCTTAGAGGACTCCGGGAGCCCCTACGAGCAGTACTTC. This sequence encodes CASSSPLEDSGSPYEQYF.

V gene TRBV2 combines with J gene TRBJ1-2; D is ambiguous. The CDR3 runs to 10 residues. CDR1 is SNHLY and CDR2 is FYNNEI in the germline V gene. V lost 8 bases, J lost 3 bases, and 4 bases lay in between. In DNA, the CDR3 is TGTGCCAGCGAAGACTATGGCTACACCTTC. This translates into CASEDYGYTF.

This rearrangement joins TRBV7-8 to TRBJ2-3; D assignment may be TRBD1 or TRBD2 (5 bases each). V lost 5 bases to trimming and J lost 1 base, with 22 bases between them. The CDR3 has 18 amino acids. In germline, CDR1 is SGHVS, CDR2 FQNEAQ. The CDR3 nucleotides are TGTGCCAGCAGCAACCGACAACTAGGGGCGTTAGGCACAGATACGCAGTATTTT. Translated, it gives CASSNRQLGALGTDTQYF.

The rearrangement uses TRBV7-9 and TRBJ2-5; D is uncertain. This CDR3 has 14 amino acids. Trimming removed 3 bases from V and 2 bases from J, with 10 bases in between. Germline lookup yields CDR1 SEHNR and CDR2 FQNEAQ (reference sequence). The CDR3 sequence: CASSFPPDQETQYF. The CDR3 DNA is TGTGCCAGCAGCTTCCCCCCGGATCAAGAGACCCAGTACTTC.

The genes are TRBV25-1 and TRBJ2-7; no firm D call. The V gene's germline CDR1 is MGHDK and CDR2 SYGVNS. The V gene lost 0 bases and the J gene lost 7 bases, with 7 bases spanning the gap. This CDR3 has 12 amino acids. In DNA, the CDR3 is TGTGCCAGCAGTGAATATAAATATGAGCAGTACTTC. The encoded protein is CASSEYKYEQYF.

The chain joins TRBV27 to TRBJ2-5, with D perhaps TRBD1 (6 bases). Germline CDR1 and CDR2: MNHEY and SMNVEV (reference sequence). V was clipped by 5 bases and J by 5 bases, with 24 bases between them. The CDR3 runs 17 residues. The CDR3 region has the DNA TGTGCCAGCAGTCCTATCGCGTACAGGGTTTTCGGGGAGACCCAGTACTTC. It codes for CASSPIAYRVFGETQYF.

The rearrangement links TRBV19 to TRBJ2-1, with D possibly TRBD1 on 5 matching bases. Trimming left V 3 bases short and J 10 bases short, with 10 bases between. The CDR3 is made up of 12 amino acids. The germline V gene encodes CDR1 LNHDA and CDR2 SQIVND (reference sequence). DNA for the CDR3: TGTGCCAGTAGTATGGGGCTCCACGAGCAGTTCTTC. Its translation: CASSMGLHEQFF.

V usage is TRBV7-9 and J usage is TRBJ2-2, with TRBD2 matching 7 bases. Germline CDR1 SEHNR, CDR2 FQNEAQ (reference sequence). The junction had 8 bases not matched to a gene; V was cut back by 5 bases and J by 2 bases. The CDR3 consists of 16 residues. The CDR3 loop is CASSVKSSGNTGELFF. In nucleotides, the CDR3 is TGTGCCAGCAGCGTTAAGTCTAGCGGCAACACCGGGGAGCTGTTTTTT.

This rearrangement joins TRBV6-1 to TRBJ1-1; D is unclear. V shed 2 bases and J shed 5 bases, with 6 bases lying between them. This CDR3 is 12 amino acids long. Germline values: CDR1 MNHNS, CDR2 SASEGT. CDR3 nucleotide sequence: TGTGCCAGCAGTGAATACTGGACTGAAGCTTTCTTT. It translates to CASSEYWTEAFF.

This chain uses TRBV7-8 with TRBJ2-5, with D perhaps TRBD2 (5 bases). V was clipped by 10 bases and J by 3 bases, with 12 bases between them. Germline CDR1 SGHVS, CDR2 FQNEAQ. This CDR3 is built from 12 residues. This chain's CDR3 is CATHWGEETQYF. The DNA of the CDR3 is TGTGCCACTCACTGGGGAGAAGAGACCCAGTACTTC. Together with reference TRBV7-8 and TRBJ2-5, the CDR3 gives the full variable domain: GAGVSQSPRYKVAKRGQDVALRCDPISGHVSLFWYQQALGQGPEFLTYFQNEAQLDKSGLPSDRFFAERPEGSVSTLKIQRTQQEDSAVYLCATHWGEETQYFGPGTRLLVL.

Remarks on this clone: This sample also contains other DNA sequences that code for the same CDR3. The V gene is TRBV9, the J gene TRBJ1-1; D gene uncertain. Per the germline V gene, CDR1 is SGDLS and CDR2 is YYNGEE. V shed 4 bases and J shed 3 bases, with 7 bases lying between them. The CDR3 is 12 residues long. The CDR3 here is CASSPGDTEAFF. The CDR3 nucleotides are TGTGCCAGCAGCCCTGGAGACACTGAAGCTTTCTTT. Full variable domain (outside the CDR3, taken from reference TRBV9 and TRBJ1-1): DSGVTQTPKHLITATGQRVTLRCSPRSGDLSVYWYQQSLDQGLQFLIQYYNGEERAKGNILERFSAQQFPDLHSELNLSSLELGDSALYFCASSPGDTEAFFGQGTRLTVV.

J is TRBJ2-5 and V is TRBV29-1; D ambiguous. Trimming removed 1 base at V and 2 bases at J, with 5 bases between. CDR1 and CDR2 from the germline V gene are SQVTM and ANQGSEA. CDR3 length: 12 amino acids. This chain's CDR3 is CSVEGEQETQYF. The CDR3 coding sequence is TGCAGCGTTGAAGGTGAACAAGAGACCCAGTACTTC.

The CDR3 reads CASSDNWNEAFF. As DNA, the CDR3 is TGTGCCAGCAGTGATAATTGGAATGAAGCTTTCTTT. The chain has TRBV2 and TRBJ1-1; D remains unclear. This CDR3 is 12 amino acids long. The V gene lost 3 bases and the J gene lost 7 bases, with 9 bases spanning the gap. Germline loops: CDR1 SNHLY, CDR2 FYNNEI.

The chain uses TRBV27 and TRBJ2-1; 9 positions agree with TRBD1. This CDR3 has 15 amino acids. V shed 3 bases and J 2 bases; nucleotides not matched to a gene: 2. Germline loops: CDR1 MNHEY, CDR2 SMNVEV (reference sequence). The DNA of the CDR3 is TGTGCCAGCAGTTTTAGGGACAGGGCCTACAATGAGCAGTTCTTC. It codes for CASSFRDRAYNEQFF.